What follows describes a single T cell receptor (beta chain). The antigen remains undetermined. This sample is drawn from a study of CD8 T cells in ankylosing spondylitis. Study-wide results and limits: Disease-associated clonotypes exhibited CD8+ identity and were relatively infrequent in peripheral blood. Past studies reported some motif variants in reactive arthritis synovial fluid and blood. The study looked at matched synovial fluid samples from ankylosing spondylitis patients. Disease-linked clones were reported to be significantly enriched there.

The authors made TCR beta libraries by quantitative 5'-RACE with molecular barcodes. TCRdb called the 5' RACE reads again in MiXCR, with one record for every CDR3 protein. Among around 280,000 distinct CDR3 sequences listed, around 20% were seen once. The receptor was isolated from a male donor with ankylosing spondylitis or in good health (not recorded which). Sequenced material: blood, either unsorted or a sorted T cell fraction (not recorded which).

Here the CDR3 DNA reads TGCAGTGCCAAGAGATCAGGGAACACTGAAGCTTTCTTT. It encodes CSAKRSGNTEAFF. This rearrangement joins TRBV20-1 to TRBJ1-1; D call uncertain. This CDR3 comprises 13 residues. Germline CDR1 is DFQATT and CDR2 is SNEGSKA (reference sequence). V was trimmed by 6 bases and J by 1 base, leaving 12 bases between them.